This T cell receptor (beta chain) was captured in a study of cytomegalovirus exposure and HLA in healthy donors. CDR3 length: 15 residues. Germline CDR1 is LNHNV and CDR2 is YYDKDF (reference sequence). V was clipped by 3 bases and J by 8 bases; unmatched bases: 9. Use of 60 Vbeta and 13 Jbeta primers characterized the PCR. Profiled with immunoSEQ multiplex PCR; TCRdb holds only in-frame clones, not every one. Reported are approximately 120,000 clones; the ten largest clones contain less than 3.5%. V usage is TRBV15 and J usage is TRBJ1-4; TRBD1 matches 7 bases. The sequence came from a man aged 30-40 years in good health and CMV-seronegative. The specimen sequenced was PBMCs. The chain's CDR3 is CATSSNRGVGEKLFF. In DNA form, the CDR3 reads TGTGCCACCAGCAGTAACAGGGGAGTAGGCGAAAAACTGTTTTTT.